The rows below give T cell receptor beta chains drawn from one sample of a study of CD8+ T cells in alopecia areata. Method: immunoSEQ multiplex PCR; TCRdb's copy keeps in-frame clones and lacks some. The sample carries approximately 9,800 clones, roughly three fifths recorded once. The sample comprised skin. The receptors shown here come from a human donor with alopecia areata. Both conserved end residues are part of each CDR3. The D gene is left open where the match is weak. Size tells how often a clone was seen (once, few, many) or the class of an expanded clone, and some rows leave it out.

J gene,D gene,V gene,CDR3 length,clone size,CDR3 protein,CDR3 DNA
TRBJ2-3,.,TRBV2,13,.,CARARENTDTQYF,TGTGCCAGAGCCAGGGAAAACACAGATACGCAGTATTTT
TRBJ2-1,.,TRBV4-1,16,.,CASSTPGWGRYNEQFF,TGCGCCAGCAGCACCCCGGGGTGGGGACGATACAATGAGCAGTTCTTC
TRBJ1-6,.,TRBV7-6,13,.,CASTLGQNSPLHF,TGTGCCAGCACCCTGGGCCAGAACTCACCCCTCCACTTT
TRBJ2-2,TRBD1,TRBV7-3,16,.,CASSPRGRGNTGELFF,TGTGCCAGCAGCCCCAGGGGGCGGGGGAACACCGGGGAGCTGTTTTTT
TRBJ2-2,TRBD2,TRBV28,16,once,CASSFLTSVNTGELFF,TGTGCCAGCAGTTTCCTGACTAGCGTGAACACCGGGGAGCTGTTTTTT
TRBJ2-7,.,TRBV23-1,15,few,CASSQGGGPSYEQYF,TGCGCCAGCAGTCAAGGTGGCGGTCCTTCCTACGAGCAGTACTTC
TRBJ2-3,TRBD2,TRBV7-3,17,.,CASSSRSGTSGGDTQYF,TGTGCCAGCAGCTCGCGATCCGGGACTAGCGGGGGAGATACGCAGTATTTT
TRBJ2-7,TRBD1,TRBV27,14,.,CASTGTGGTGEQYF,TGTGCCAGCACGGGAACAGGGGGCACTGGCGAGCAGTACTTC
TRBJ1-6,.,TRBV7-9,15,.,CASSLGVGGDSPLHF,TGTGCCAGCAGCTTAGGAGTGGGGGGCGATTCACCCCTCCACTTT
TRBJ2-3,.,TRBV5-1,14,.,CASSSGYYTDTQYF,TGCGCCAGCAGCTCAGGGTACTACACAGATACGCAGTATTTT
TRBJ2-1,.,TRBV29-1,18,.,CSVEVRRVGSSSYNEQFF,TGCAGCGTTGAAGTCCGGCGGGTGGGGTCAAGCTCCTACAATGAGCAGTTCTTC
TRBJ2-3,TRBD2,TRBV13,14,once,CASSGTRWSDTQYF,TGTGCCAGCAGCGGGACTAGGTGGTCCGATACGCAGTATTTT
TRBJ1-1,.,TRBV7-9,12,.,CATAEVETEAFF,TGTGCCACCGCGGAGGTTGAGACTGAAGCTTTCTTT
TRBJ2-1,TRBD2,TRBV5-4,16,.,CASSLKRGGSYNEQFF,TGTGCCAGCAGCCTTAAGCGGGGGGGCTCCTACAATGAGCAGTTCTTC
TRBJ2-7,.,TRBV6-1,12,.,CASSEGGVEQYF,TGTGCCAGCAGTGAAGGCGGGGTCGAGCAGTACTTC
TRBJ2-1,TRBD2,TRBV18,16,.,CASSPSGRDSYNEQFF,TGTGCCAGCTCACCCTCAGGGAGGGATTCCTACAATGAGCAGTTCTTC
TRBJ2-2,TRBD2,TRBV6-1,15,few,CASSELAGDTGELFF,TGTGCCAGCAGTGAACTAGCGGGAGACACCGGGGAGCTGTTTTTT
TRBJ2-3,.,TRBV4-3,15,.,CASSQFYRATDTQYF,TGCGCCAGCAGCCAATTTTACAGGGCCACAGATACGCAGTATTTT
TRBJ1-5,.,TRBV7-2,16,.,CASSLAGGGGNQPQHF,TGTGCCAGCAGCTTAGCAGGAGGTGGGGGCAATCAGCCCCAGCATTTT
TRBJ2-3,TRBD2,TRBV7-2,16,.,CASSPLERGGSYTQYF,TGTGCCAGCAGCCCCCTCGAGCGGGGGGGCTCGTATACGCAGTATTTT
TRBJ2-3,TRBD1,TRBV27,13,.,CATGTQGADTQYF,TGTGCCACCGGTACTCAGGGGGCAGATACGCAGTATTTT
TRBJ1-1,.,TRBV14,13,few,CASSHRPNTEAFF,TGTGCCAGCAGCCATAGGCCTAACACTGAAGCTTTCTTT
TRBJ2-7,.,TRBV27,16,few,CASSLSGGYSPYEQYF,TGTGCCAGCAGTTTATCTGGCGGGTACAGTCCCTACGAGCAGTACTTC
TRBJ1-1,.,TRBV19,15,.,CASSIWIGGGTEAFF,TGTGCCAGTAGCATCTGGATAGGGGGGGGCACTGAAGCTTTCTTT
TRBJ2-5,TRBD2,TRBV4-1,13,.,CASSQLAGSTQYF,TGCGCCAGCAGCCAGCTAGCGGGGAGTACCCAGTACTTC
TRBJ1-4,.,TRBV11-3,17,.,CASSLGSWPATNEKLFF,TGTGCCAGCAGCTTAGGGAGTTGGCCCGCAACTAATGAAAAACTGTTTTTT
TRBJ2-1,.,TRBV25-1,15,.,CASSDGSTFRNEQFF,TGTGCCAGCAGTGATGGGTCGACTTTTCGCAATGAGCAGTTCTTC
TRBJ2-2,.,TRBV7-2,14,.,CASSDGQYTGELFF,TGTGCCAGCAGCGATGGACAGTACACCGGGGAGCTGTTTTTT
TRBJ1-2,.,TRBV5-6,13,.,CASSFRENYGYTF,TGTGCCAGCAGCTTCAGGGAAAACTATGGCTACACCTTC
TRBJ2-1,TRBD2,TRBV10-3,16,few,CAISESLAGGRNEQFF,TGTGCCATCAGTGAGTCCCTAGCGGGGGGGCGCAATGAGCAGTTCTTC
TRBJ2-5,.,TRBV5-1,13,.,CASSLTGGETQYF,TGCGCCAGCAGCTTGACAGGCGGGGAGACCCAGTACTTC
TRBJ1-1,.,TRBV10-3,13,.,CAISESHSTEAFF,TGTGCCATCAGTGAGTCTCACAGCACTGAAGCTTTCTTT
TRBJ2-3,.,TRBV7-2,16,.,CASSLVGRVGTDTQYF,TGTGCCAGCAGCTTAGTGGGCAGGGTAGGAACAGATACGCAGTATTTT
TRBJ2-1,.,TRBV7-2,15,.,CASSLQQGSYNEQFF,TGTGCCAGCAGCTTACAACAGGGTTCCTACAATGAGCAGTTCTTC
TRBJ2-1,TRBD2,TRBV7-2,16,few,CASSKPGLAGENEQFF,TGTGCCAGCAGCAAACCGGGACTAGCGGGAGAAAATGAGCAGTTCTTC
TRBJ1-5,.,TRBV2,16,.,CASSGVGGLEYQPQHF,TGTGCCAGCAGTGGAGTGGGGGGCTTAGAATATCAGCCCCAGCATTTT
TRBJ2-1,TRBD2,TRBV7-2,16,.,CASSPSGSRSYNEQFF,TGTGCCAGCAGCCCTAGCGGGAGTAGGTCCTACAATGAGCAGTTCTTC
TRBJ2-2,.,TRBV28,12,.,CASRTNRGELFF,TGTGCCAGCAGGACCAACAGGGGGGAGCTGTTTTTT
TRBJ1-1,TRBD1,TRBV5-1,14,once,CASSIQNRGAEAFF,TGCGCCAGCAGCATACAAAACAGGGGTGCTGAAGCTTTCTTT
TRBJ2-7,TRBD2,TRBV5-6,15,once,CASSPGLAESYEQYF,TGTGCCAGCAGCCCGGGACTAGCAGAGTCCTACGAGCAGTACTTC
TRBJ2-3,.,TRBV18,16,.,CASSPEEKLKTDTQYF,TGTGCCAGCTCACCAGAAGAAAAACTGAAGACAGATACGCAGTATTTT
TRBJ1-2,.,TRBV6-5,14,.,CASSYRGVGYGYTF,TGTGCCAGCAGTTACAGAGGGGTTGGCTATGGCTACACCTTC